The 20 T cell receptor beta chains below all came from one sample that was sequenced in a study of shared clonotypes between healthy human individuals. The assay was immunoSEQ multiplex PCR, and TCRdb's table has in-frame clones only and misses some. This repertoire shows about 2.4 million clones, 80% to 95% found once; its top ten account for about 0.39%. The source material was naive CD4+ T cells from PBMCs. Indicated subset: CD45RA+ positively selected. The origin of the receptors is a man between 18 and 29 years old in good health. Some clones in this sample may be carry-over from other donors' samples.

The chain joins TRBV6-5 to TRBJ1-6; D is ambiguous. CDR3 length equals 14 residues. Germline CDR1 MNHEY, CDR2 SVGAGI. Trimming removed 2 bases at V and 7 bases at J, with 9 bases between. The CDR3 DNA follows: TGTGCCAGCAGTTACGCTACTTCGAATTCACCCCTCCACTTT. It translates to CASSYATSNSPLHF.

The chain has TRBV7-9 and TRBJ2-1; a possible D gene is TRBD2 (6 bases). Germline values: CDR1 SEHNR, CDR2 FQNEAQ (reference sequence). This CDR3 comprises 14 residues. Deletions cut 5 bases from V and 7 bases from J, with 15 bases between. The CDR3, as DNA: TGTGCCAGCAGCGCCCTACTAGCTGTGAATGAGCAGTTCTTC. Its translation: CASSALLAVNEQFF. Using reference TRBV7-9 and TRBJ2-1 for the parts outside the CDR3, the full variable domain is DTGVSQNPRHKITKRGQNVTFRCDPISEHNRLYWYRQTLGQGPEFLTYFQNEAQLEKSRLLSDRFSAERPKGSFSTLEIQRTEQGDSAMYLCASSALLAVNEQFFGPGTRLTVL.

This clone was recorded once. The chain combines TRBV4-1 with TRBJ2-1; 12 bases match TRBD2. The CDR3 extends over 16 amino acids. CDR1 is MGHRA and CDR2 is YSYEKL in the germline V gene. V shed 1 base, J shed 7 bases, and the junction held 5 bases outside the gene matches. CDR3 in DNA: TGCGCCAGCAGCCAAGGCCCTAGCGGGAGGGCAAATGAGCAGTTCTTC. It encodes CASSQGPSGRANEQFF.

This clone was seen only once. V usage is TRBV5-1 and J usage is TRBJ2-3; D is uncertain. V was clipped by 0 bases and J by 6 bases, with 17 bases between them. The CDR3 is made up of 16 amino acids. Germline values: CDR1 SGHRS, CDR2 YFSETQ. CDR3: CASSLGLLEPLDTQYF. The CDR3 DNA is TGCGCCAGCAGCTTGGGCTTGCTAGAGCCTTTGGATACGCAGTATTTT.

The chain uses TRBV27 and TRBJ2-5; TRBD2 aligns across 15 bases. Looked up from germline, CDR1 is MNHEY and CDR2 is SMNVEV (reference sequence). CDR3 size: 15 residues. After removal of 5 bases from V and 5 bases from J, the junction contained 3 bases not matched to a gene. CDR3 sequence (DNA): TGTGCCAGCAGTCCGGGACTAGCGGGAGGTGAGACCCAGTACTTC. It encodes CASSPGLAGGETQYF.

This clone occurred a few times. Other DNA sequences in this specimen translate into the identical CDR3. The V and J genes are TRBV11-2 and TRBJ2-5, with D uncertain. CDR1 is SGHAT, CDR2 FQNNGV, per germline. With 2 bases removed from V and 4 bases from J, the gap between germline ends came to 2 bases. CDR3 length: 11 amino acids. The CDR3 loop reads CASSLRETQYF. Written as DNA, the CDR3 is TGTGCCAGCAGCTTACGAGAGACCCAGTACTTC.

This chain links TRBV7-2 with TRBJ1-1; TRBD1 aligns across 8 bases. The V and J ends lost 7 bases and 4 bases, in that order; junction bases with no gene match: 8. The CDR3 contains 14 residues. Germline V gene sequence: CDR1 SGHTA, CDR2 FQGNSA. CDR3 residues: CASTIDRGSTEAFF. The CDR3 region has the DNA TGTGCCAGCACCATAGACAGGGGAAGCACTGAAGCTTTCTTT.

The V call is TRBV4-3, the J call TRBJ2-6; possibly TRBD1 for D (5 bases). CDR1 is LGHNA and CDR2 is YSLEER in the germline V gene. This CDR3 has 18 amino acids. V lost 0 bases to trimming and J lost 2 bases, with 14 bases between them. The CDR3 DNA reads TGCGCCAGCAGCCAAGAAAGCCTGCCAGGGACTGGGGCCAACGTCCTGACTTTC. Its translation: CASSQESLPGTGANVLTF.

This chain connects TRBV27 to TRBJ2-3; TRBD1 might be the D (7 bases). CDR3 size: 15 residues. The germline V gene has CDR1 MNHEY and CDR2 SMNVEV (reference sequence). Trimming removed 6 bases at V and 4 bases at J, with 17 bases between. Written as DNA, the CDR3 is TGTGCCAGCAGGCGGGACAGCTGGGGCGCAGATACGCAGTATTTT. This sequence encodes CASRRDSWGADTQYF.

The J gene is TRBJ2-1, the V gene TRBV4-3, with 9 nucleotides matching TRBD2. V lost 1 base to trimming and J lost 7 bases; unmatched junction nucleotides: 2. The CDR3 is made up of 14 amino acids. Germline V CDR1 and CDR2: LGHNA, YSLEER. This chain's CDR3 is CASSQGTSVNEQFF. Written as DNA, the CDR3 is TGCGCCAGCAGCCAAGGGACTAGCGTGAATGAGCAGTTCTTC.

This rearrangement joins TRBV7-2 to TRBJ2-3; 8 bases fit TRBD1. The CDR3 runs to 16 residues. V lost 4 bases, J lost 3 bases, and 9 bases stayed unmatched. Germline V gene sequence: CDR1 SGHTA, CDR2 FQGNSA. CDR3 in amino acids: CASSSPRDRTTDTQYF. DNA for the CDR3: TGTGCCAGCAGCTCGCCCCGGGACAGGACAACAGATACGCAGTATTTT. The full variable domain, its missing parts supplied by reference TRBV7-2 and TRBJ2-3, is GAGVSQSPSNKVTEKGKDVELRCDPISGHTALYWYRQSLGQGLEFLIYFQGNSAPDKSGLPSDRFSAERTGGSVSTLTIQRTQQEDSAVYLCASSSPRDRTTDTQYFGPGTRLTVL.

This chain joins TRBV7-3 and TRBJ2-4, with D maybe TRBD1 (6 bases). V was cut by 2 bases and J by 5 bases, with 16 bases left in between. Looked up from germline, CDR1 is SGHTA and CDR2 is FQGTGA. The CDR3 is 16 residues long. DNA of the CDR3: TGTGCCAGCAGCTTAGGCCCCCCGGACAGAGAAAACATTCAGTACTTC. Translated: CASSLGPPDRENIQYF.

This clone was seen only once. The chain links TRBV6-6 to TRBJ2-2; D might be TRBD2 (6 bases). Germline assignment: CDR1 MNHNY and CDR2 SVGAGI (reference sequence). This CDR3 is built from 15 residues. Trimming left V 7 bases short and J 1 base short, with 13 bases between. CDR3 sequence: CASIGGMRNTGELFF. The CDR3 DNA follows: TGTGCCAGCATCGGCGGGATGAGGAACACCGGGGAGCTGTTTTTT.

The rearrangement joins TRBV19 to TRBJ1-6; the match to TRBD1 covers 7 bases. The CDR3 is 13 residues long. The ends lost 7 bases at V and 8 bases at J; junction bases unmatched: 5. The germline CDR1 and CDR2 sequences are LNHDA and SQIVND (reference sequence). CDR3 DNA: TGTGCCAGTAAGCCAGGGGGTCATTCACCCCTCCACTTT. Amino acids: CASKPGGHSPLHF. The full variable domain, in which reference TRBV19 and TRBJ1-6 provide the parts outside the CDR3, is DGGITQSPKYLFRKEGQNVTLSCEQNLNHDAMYWYRQDPGQGLRLIYYSQIVNDFQKGDIAEGYSVSREKKESFPLTVTSAQKNPTAFYLCASKPGGHSPLHFGNGTRLTVT.

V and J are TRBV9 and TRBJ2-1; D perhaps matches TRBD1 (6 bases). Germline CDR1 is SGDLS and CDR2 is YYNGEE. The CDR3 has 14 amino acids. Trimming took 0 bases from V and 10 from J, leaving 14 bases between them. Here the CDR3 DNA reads TGTGCCAGCAGCGTAGAACAGGGAATTAGGGAGCAGTTCTTC. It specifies CASSVEQGIREQFF.

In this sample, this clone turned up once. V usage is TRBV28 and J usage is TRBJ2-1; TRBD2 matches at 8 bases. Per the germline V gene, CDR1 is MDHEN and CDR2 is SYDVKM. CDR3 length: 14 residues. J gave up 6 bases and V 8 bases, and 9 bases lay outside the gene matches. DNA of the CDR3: TGTGCCAGCTACGCGGGAGGTGAGTTCAATGAGCAGTTCTTC. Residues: CASYAGGEFNEQFF. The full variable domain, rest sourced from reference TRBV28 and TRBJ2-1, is DVKVTQSSRYLVKRTGEKVFLECVQDMDHENMFWYRQDPGLGLRLIYFSYDVKMKEKGDIPEGYSVSREKKERFSLILESASTNQTSMYLCASYAGGEFNEQFFGPGTRLTVL.

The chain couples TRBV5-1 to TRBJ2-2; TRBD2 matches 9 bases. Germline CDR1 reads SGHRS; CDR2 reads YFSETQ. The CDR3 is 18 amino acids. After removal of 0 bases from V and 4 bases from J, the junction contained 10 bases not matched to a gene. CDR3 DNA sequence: TGCGCCAGCAGCTTGGCCACAGTAGCGGGAGCTCTCACCGGGGAGCTGTTTTTT. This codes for CASSLATVAGALTGELFF.

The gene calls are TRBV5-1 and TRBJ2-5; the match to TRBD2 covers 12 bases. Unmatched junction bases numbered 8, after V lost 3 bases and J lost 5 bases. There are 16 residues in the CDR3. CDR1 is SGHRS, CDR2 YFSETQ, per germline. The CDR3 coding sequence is TGCGCCAGCAGCTCCTTGACTAGCGGGAGATCGGAGACCCAGTACTTC. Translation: CASSSLTSGRSETQYF. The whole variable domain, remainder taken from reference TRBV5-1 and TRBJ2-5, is KAGVTQTPRYLIKTRGQQVTLSCSPISGHRSVSWYQQTPGQGLQFLFEYFSETQRNKGNFPGRFSGRQFSNSRSEMNVSTLELGDSALYLCASSSLTSGRSETQYFGPGTRLLVL.

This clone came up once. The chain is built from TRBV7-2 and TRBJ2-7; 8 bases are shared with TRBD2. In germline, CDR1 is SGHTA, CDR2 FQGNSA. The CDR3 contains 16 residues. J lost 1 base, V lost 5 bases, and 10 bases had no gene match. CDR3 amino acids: CASSPIGGGGSYEQYF. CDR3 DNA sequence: TGTGCCAGCAGCCCCATCGGGGGGGGAGGGTCCTACGAGCAGTACTTC.

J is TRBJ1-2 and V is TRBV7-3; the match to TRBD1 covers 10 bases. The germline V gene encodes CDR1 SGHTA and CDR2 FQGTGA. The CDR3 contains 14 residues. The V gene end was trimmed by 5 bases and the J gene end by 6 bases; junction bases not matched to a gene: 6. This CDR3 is CASSPGTGADGYTF. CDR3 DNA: TGTGCCAGCAGCCCTGGGACAGGGGCCGATGGCTACACCTTC.